This T cell receptor (beta chain) was identified during a study of blood T cells in healthy people across ages. Notes on the study in general: There were more naive CD4+ cells and higher diversity in long-lived donors than in aged donors. There was a strong correlation between TCR beta diversity and naive T cell percentage.

With each sample, at least 5 micrograms of total RNA were extracted. With a J-beta primer mix and a sample-barcoded 5' primer, a second PCR ran 7 to 11 cycles. TCRdb analysed the 5' RACE reads with MiXCR anew, one entry per CDR3 protein. The sample carries some 1.6 million distinct CDR3 sequences, roughly 32% recorded once. Regarding this clonotype: Its matching antigen is unknown.

CDR1 and CDR2 from the germline V gene are MNHNS and SASEGT. This CDR3 has 15 amino acids. With V trimmed by 3 bases and J by 2 bases, 5 bases remained unmatched. This TCR came from a woman aged 25 to 39 in good health. The sample taken for sequencing was blood. The V and J genes are TRBV6-1 and TRBJ2-7; 9 nucleotides agree with TRBD1. CDR3 nucleotide sequence: TGTGCCAGCAGTGATGGGACAGGGTCGACCTACGAGCAGTACTTC. This gives the protein CASSDGTGSTYEQYF.